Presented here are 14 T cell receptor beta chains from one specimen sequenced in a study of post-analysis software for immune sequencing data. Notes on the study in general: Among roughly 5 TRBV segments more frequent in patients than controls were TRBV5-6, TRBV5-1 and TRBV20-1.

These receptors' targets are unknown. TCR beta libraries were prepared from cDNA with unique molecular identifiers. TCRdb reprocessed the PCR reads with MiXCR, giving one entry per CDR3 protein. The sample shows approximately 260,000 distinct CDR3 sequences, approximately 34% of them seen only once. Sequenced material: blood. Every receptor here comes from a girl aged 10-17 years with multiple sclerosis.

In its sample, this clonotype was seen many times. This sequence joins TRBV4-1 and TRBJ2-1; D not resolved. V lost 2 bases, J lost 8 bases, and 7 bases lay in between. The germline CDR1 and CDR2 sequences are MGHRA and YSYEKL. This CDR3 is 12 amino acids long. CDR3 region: CASSQRTDEQFF. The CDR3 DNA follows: TGCGCCAGCAGCCAACGGACCGATGAGCAGTTCTTC.

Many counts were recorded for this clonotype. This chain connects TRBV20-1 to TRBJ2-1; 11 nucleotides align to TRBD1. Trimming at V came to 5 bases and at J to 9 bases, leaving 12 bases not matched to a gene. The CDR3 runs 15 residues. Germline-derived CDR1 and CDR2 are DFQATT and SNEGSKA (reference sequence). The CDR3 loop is CSALGRDRGIGEQFF. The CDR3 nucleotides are TGCAGTGCTCTAGGGCGGGACAGGGGGATCGGTGAGCAGTTCTTC.

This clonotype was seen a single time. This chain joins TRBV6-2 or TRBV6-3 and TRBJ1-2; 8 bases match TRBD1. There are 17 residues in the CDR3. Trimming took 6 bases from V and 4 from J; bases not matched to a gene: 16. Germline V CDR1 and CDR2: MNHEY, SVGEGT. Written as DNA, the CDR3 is TGTGCCAGCAGCCCACGGCAGGGGGCTAAAGGGTTCTATGGCTACACCTTC. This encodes CASSPRQGAKGFYGYTF.

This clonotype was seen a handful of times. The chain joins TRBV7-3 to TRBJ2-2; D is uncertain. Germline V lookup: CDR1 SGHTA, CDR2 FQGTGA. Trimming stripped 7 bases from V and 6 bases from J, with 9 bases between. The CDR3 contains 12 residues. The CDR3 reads CASNYGAGELFF. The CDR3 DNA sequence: TGTGCCAGCAACTATGGGGCCGGGGAGCTGTTTTTT.

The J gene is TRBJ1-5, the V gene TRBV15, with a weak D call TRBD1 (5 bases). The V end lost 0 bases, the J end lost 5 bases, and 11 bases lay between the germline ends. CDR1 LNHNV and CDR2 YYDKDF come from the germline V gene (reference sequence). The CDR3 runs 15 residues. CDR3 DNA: TGTGCCACCAGCAGAGATGCGGCAGGGTATCAGCCCCAGCATTTT. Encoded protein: CATSRDAAGYQPQHF.

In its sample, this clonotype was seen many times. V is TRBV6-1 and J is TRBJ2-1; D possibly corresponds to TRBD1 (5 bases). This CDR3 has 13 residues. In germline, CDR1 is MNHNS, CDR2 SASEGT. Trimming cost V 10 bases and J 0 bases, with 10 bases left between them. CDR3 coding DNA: TGTGCCACCGGCAGGGTCTCCTACAATGAGCAGTTCTTC. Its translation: CATGRVSYNEQFF.

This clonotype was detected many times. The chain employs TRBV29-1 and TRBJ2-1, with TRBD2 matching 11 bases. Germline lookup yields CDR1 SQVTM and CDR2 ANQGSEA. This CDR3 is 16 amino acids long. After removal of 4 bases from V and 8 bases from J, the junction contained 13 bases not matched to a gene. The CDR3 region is CSVGGIAGGPPDEQFF. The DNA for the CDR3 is TGCAGCGTTGGGGGTATAGCGGGAGGGCCTCCCGATGAGCAGTTCTTC.

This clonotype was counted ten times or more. CDR3 residues: CASSLAAGTDTQYF. The CDR3 bases are TGCGCCAGCAGCTTGGCAGCGGGCACAGATACGCAGTATTTT. The chain uses TRBV5-1 and TRBJ2-3; a possible D gene is TRBD2 (5 bases). The V end was cut by 0 bases, the J end by 1 base, with 6 bases between. The CDR3 totals 14 residues. Germline CDR1 and CDR2: SGHRS and YFSETQ.

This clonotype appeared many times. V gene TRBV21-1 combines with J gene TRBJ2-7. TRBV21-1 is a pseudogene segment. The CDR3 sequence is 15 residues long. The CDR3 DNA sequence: TGTGCCAGCAGTAGAGGCACTTCTTCCCTTTACGAGCAGTACTTC. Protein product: CASSRGTSSLYEQYF.

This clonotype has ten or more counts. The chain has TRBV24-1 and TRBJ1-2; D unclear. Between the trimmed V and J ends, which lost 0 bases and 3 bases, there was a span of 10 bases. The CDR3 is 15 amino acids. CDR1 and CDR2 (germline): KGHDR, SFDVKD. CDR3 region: CATSDLDPADYGYTF. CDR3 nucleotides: TGTGCCACCAGTGATTTGGACCCAGCAGACTATGGCTACACCTTC.

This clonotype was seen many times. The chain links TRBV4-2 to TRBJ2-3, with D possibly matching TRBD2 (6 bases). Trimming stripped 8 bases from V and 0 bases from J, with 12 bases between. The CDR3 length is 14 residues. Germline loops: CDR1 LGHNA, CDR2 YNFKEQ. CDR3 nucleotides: TGTGCCAGCGCCGCGGGGACTAGCACAGATACGCAGTATTTT. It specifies CASAAGTSTDTQYF.

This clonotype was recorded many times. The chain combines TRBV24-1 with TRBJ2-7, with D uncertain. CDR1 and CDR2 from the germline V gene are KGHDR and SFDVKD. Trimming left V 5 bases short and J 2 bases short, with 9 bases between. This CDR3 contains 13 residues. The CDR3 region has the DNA TGTGCCACCAGTGGCGGTCTTCCCTACGAGCAGTACTTC. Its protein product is CATSGGLPYEQYF.

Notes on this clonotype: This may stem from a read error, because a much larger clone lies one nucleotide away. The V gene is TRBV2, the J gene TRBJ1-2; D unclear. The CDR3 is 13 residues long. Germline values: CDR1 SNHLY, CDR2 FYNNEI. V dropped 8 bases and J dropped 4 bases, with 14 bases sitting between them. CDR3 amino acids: CASRAIPSYGYTF. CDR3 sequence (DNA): TGTGCCAGCCGGGCCATACCGTCCTATGGCTACACCTTC.

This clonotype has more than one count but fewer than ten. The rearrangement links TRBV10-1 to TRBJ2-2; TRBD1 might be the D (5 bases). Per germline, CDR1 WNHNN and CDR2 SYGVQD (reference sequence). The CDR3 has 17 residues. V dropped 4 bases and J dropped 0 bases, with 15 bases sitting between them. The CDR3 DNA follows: TGCGCCAGCAGTGGCCCTCTGGCACAGGCGAACACCGGGGAGCTGTTTTTT. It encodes CASSGPLAQANTGELFF.